Described below is a single TCR beta chain sequence and its context. An end of the junction does not agree with germline; a read error may underlie this. The data stem from a study of blood T cells in healthy people across ages. The use of a sample-barcoded 5' primer and a J-beta primer mix characterized a second PCR of 7 to 11 cycles. Each CDR3 protein is one row after TCRdb ran MiXCR on the 5' RACE reads. Of approximately 790,000 distinct CDR3 sequences listed, about 62% are singletons. Researchers report isolating at least 6.5 million PBMCs per sample. This CDR3 contains 14 residues. The TCR originated in a man aged 30-40 years in good health. The sequenced sample was blood. V usage is TRBV12-3 or TRBV12-4 and J usage is TRBJ1-6; D is possibly TRBD1 (5 bases). CDR3 in amino acids: CASSLRDSNSPLHF. The CDR3 DNA reads TGTGCCAGTAGTTTGCGAGACAGTAATTCACCCCTCCACTTT.